Presented here are 5 T cell receptor beta chains from one specimen sequenced in a study of blood T cell repertoires in COVID-19. TCRdb keeps only in-frame clones here, not all; method: immunoSEQ multiplex PCR. Of roughly 100,000 clones in the sample, approximately 80% are singletons; the top ten hold 20% to 25%. Sequencing was performed on peripheral blood. All receptors come from a man aged 65 to 79 with active or convalescent COVID-19.

The chain carries TRBV11-2 and TRBJ2-1; possible D gene TRBD1, 5 bases. The CDR3 contains 15 residues. The V gene's germline CDR1 is SGHAT and CDR2 FQNNGV. V was pared by 0 bases and J by 4 bases, with 10 bases between. The CDR3 region is CASSLEPTGYNEQFF. DNA for the CDR3: TGTGCCAGCAGCTTAGAGCCTACAGGTTACAATGAGCAGTTCTTC.

The chain has TRBV10-2 and TRBJ1-2; D not resolved. The CDR3 contains 14 residues. The V gene lost 3 bases and the J gene lost 4 bases, with 12 bases spanning the gap. From germline, CDR1 is WSHSY and CDR2 SAAADI. This CDR3 reads CASSDLSGLYGYTF. CDR3 DNA: TGCGCCAGCAGTGATTTAAGCGGACTCTATGGCTACACCTTC.

J is TRBJ2-1 and V is TRBV5-4; TRBD2 might be the D (6 bases). The CDR3 loop spans 14 amino acids. The V gene lost 2 bases and the J gene lost 6 bases, with 12 bases spanning the gap. Germline lookup yields CDR1 SGHNT and CDR2 YYREEE (reference sequence). The CDR3 loop reads CASSLDSGINEQFF. The CDR3 DNA follows: TGTGCCAGCAGCTTAGATAGCGGAATCAATGAGCAGTTCTTC.

The chain is built from TRBV9 and TRBJ2-4; TRBD2 is a possible D gene (5 bases). CDR3 size: 13 residues. Looked up from germline, CDR1 is SGDLS and CDR2 is YYNGEE. Deletions cut 0 bases from V and 8 bases from J, with 9 bases between. In DNA form, the CDR3 reads TGTGCCAGCAGCGTAGGGGAGAGGGACATTCAGTACTTC. This codes for CASSVGERDIQYF.

The genes are TRBV5-1 and TRBJ1-3; tentatively, D is TRBD1 (5 bases). Germline assignment: CDR1 SGHRS and CDR2 YFSETQ. This CDR3 is 14 amino acids long. V lost 3 bases, J lost 2 bases, and 9 bases lay in between. CDR3 loop: CASSSTVAGNTIYF. CDR3 coding DNA: TGCGCCAGCAGCTCGACAGTAGCTGGAAACACCATATATTTT.